Listed below are T cell receptor beta chains from one sample, sequenced in a study of T cells in Graves' hyperthyroidism and ophthalmopathy. Via MiXCR, TCRdb re-called the multiplex PCR reads, giving one row per CDR3 protein. The data contain some 650,000 distinct CDR3 sequences, around 15% of them singletons. Material: blood. These receptors were taken from a woman in her thirties or forties with Graves' ophthalmopathy. Each CDR3 is given with its conserved first and last residue. The order of the fields is V gene, J gene, CDR3 length, CDR3 protein.

v_gene: TRBV12-3/TRBV12-4
j_gene: TRBJ2-3
len: 14
CDR3aa: CASRTGKSTDTQYF

v_gene: TRBV6-2/TRBV6-3
j_gene: TRBJ2-7
len: 15
CDR3aa: CASSNSGRGLSEQYF

v_gene: TRBV12-3/TRBV12-4
j_gene: TRBJ1-4
len: 15
CDR3aa: CASSETSLRGEKLFF

v_gene: TRBV28
j_gene: TRBJ2-1
len: 15
CDR3aa: CASSITGSYYNEQFF

v_gene: TRBV28
j_gene: TRBJ1-2
len: 12
CDR3aa: CASSRDVGGYTF

v_gene: TRBV7-3
j_gene: TRBJ2-1
len: 15
CDR3aa: CASSWRTSSYNEQFF

v_gene: TRBV9
j_gene: TRBJ2-3
len: 16
CDR3aa: CASSEIQGAGTDTQYF

v_gene: TRBV10-3
j_gene: TRBJ1-3
len: 14
CDR3aa: CAIRAGSSGNTIYF

v_gene: TRBV29-1
j_gene: TRBJ2-5
len: 13
CDR3aa: CSSLAGPQETQYF

v_gene: TRBV2
j_gene: TRBJ2-1
len: 14
CDR3aa: CASSKGQSYNEQFF

v_gene: TRBV5-1
j_gene: TRBJ1-2
len: 15
CDR3aa: CASSSTGTGYLGYTF

v_gene: TRBV7-2
j_gene: TRBJ1-2
len: 13
CDR3aa: CASSWSSDYGYTF

v_gene: TRBV30
j_gene: TRBJ1-2
len: 11
CDR3aa: CAWSRVYGYTF

v_gene: TRBV5-1
j_gene: TRBJ1-1
len: 13
CDR3aa: CASSFVGNGEAFF

v_gene: TRBV12-3/TRBV12-4
j_gene: TRBJ2-3
len: 14
CDR3aa: CASSLGTSGNTQYF

v_gene: TRBV6-1
j_gene: TRBJ1-1
len: 12
CDR3aa: CASSEEVVEAFF

v_gene: TRBV6-1
j_gene: TRBJ1-2
len: 12
CDR3aa: CASSENRGKGTF

v_gene: TRBV18
j_gene: TRBJ1-4
len: 13
CDR3aa: CASSPGRDEKLFF

v_gene: TRBV29-1
j_gene: TRBJ2-1
len: 13
CDR3aa: CSVEWVGGNEQFF

v_gene: TRBV5-1
j_gene: TRBJ2-7
len: 14
CDR3aa: CASTPTSGGYEQYF

v_gene: TRBV3-1
j_gene: TRBJ1-4
len: 14
CDR3aa: CASSSRTGNEKLFF

v_gene: TRBV30
j_gene: TRBJ1-5
len: 13
CDR3aa: CAWSRDSNQPQHF

v_gene: TRBV28
j_gene: TRBJ1-4
len: 15
CDR3aa: CASSVRGTVDEKLFF

v_gene: TRBV12-3/TRBV12-4
j_gene: TRBJ1-2
len: 13
CDR3aa: CASSFPGGDGYTF

v_gene: TRBV20-1
j_gene: TRBJ1-5
len: 13
CDR3aa: CSARRGGNQPQHF

v_gene: TRBV14
j_gene: TRBJ1-1
len: 13
CDR3aa: CASSRWGWAEAFF

v_gene: TRBV7-8
j_gene: TRBJ1-2
len: 14
CDR3aa: CASSRPGGGYGYTF

v_gene: TRBV19
j_gene: TRBJ2-7
len: 16
CDR3aa: CASSKGSPEYSYEQYF

v_gene: TRBV11-2
j_gene: TRBJ2-4
len: 17
CDR3aa: CASSSLRQILTKNIQYF